In its sample, the clone carrying this T cell receptor beta chain was seen a few times. What it recognizes is unknown. Trimming shortened V by 3 bases and J by 0 bases, and 11 bases separated the two germline ends. The germline V gene has CDR1 MDHEN and CDR2 SYDVKM. This CDR3 is built from 15 residues. Unsorted whole blood supplied the blood RNA, and germline DNA was isolated too. Patients were treatment-naive with chronic HBV infection. Constant-region priming of roughly 500 ng total RNA yielded TCR beta cDNA. Three nested multiplex PCR rounds of slightly modified ARM-PCR generated TCR beta libraries. The opening two PCR rounds, ten to eleven cycles each, paired TRBV1-TRBV30 forward primers with a C-beta reverse primer. TCRdb passed the multiplex PCR reads through MiXCR, listing each CDR3 protein once. This sample yields some 200,000 distinct CDR3 sequences, of which almost 65% are seen a single time; 5.5% to 9% belongs to the top ten.

The sample originates from a study of tumor-infiltrating lymphocytes in primary liver carcinoma. On the study more broadly: There were tumors of stage T1-T3 N0M0, each 4.2 to 10 cm across. Overall study findings and caveats: Compared with tumor region pairs, tumor-adjacent and tumor-blood pairs overlapped less. It was in tumors, not blood, that the top-250-clone fraction was significantly higher (p = 0.039).

The chain links TRBV28 to TRBJ1-1; the D is unclear. The sequenced sample was peripheral blood. The receptor comes from a woman aged 55-70 years with primary liver carcinoma and hepatitis B virus infection. The CDR3 region is CASSLAAMVNTEAFF. CDR3 nucleotides: TGTGCCAGCAGTTTGGCAGCCATGGTGAACACTGAAGCTTTCTTT.